This is a list of T cell receptor beta chains from one sample in a study of blood T cell repertoires in COVID-19. This table comes from immunoSEQ multiplex PCR, and its TCRdb copy is limited to in-frame clones, with some not included. Among over 150,000 clones listed, approximately 91% were seen once. Material for sequencing was peripheral blood. The receptors stem from a middle-aged man with COVID-19, enrolled during active disease. Both conserved end residues are trimmed from each CDR3.

CDR3: ASTFRSNEQF
J: TRBJ2-1
V: TRBV12-3/TRBV12-4
length: 10

CDR3: ASSLRGVNTGELF
J: TRBJ2-2
V: TRBV27
length: 13

CDR3: ASSQSPSVKGGNEKLF
J: TRBJ1-4
V: TRBV23-1
length: 16

CDR3: ASTSGDSGNTIY
J: TRBJ1-3
V: TRBV19
length: 12

CDR3: ASSHQRLAGGYEQY
J: TRBJ2-7
V: TRBV14
length: 14

CDR3: SVERRMNTEAF
J: TRBJ1-1
V: TRBV29-1
length: 11

CDR3: ATSDSGTGNEKLF
J: TRBJ1-4
V: TRBV24-1
length: 13

CDR3: ASSLTSDTDTQY
J: TRBJ2-3
V: TRBV9
length: 12

CDR3: ASRWTVQADTQY
J: TRBJ2-3
V: TRBV7-2
length: 12

CDR3: ASSLAGGNEKLF
J: TRBJ1-4
V: TRBV7-9
length: 12

CDR3: AITTGESSYEQY
J: TRBJ2-7
V: TRBV10-3
length: 12

CDR3: ASSDQTGTVLYEQY
J: TRBJ2-7
V: TRBV5-8
length: 14

CDR3: ASSLMGLAGGPETQY
J: TRBJ2-5
V: TRBV11-2
length: 15

CDR3: ATSGGQALQETQY
J: TRBJ2-5
V: TRBV24-1
length: 13

CDR3: ASSLTANSPLH
J: TRBJ1-6
V: TRBV7-3
length: 11

CDR3: ASSVVTSVSTGELF
J: TRBJ2-2
V: TRBV9
length: 14

CDR3: ASSWGTNQETQY
J: TRBJ2-5
V: TRBV5-1
length: 12

CDR3: ASSLVAGMQF
J: TRBJ2-1
V: TRBV5-1
length: 10

CDR3: ATASSLNTEAF
J: TRBJ1-1
V: TRBV19
length: 11

CDR3: ASRPGGGTGELF
J: TRBJ2-2
V: TRBV6-6
length: 12